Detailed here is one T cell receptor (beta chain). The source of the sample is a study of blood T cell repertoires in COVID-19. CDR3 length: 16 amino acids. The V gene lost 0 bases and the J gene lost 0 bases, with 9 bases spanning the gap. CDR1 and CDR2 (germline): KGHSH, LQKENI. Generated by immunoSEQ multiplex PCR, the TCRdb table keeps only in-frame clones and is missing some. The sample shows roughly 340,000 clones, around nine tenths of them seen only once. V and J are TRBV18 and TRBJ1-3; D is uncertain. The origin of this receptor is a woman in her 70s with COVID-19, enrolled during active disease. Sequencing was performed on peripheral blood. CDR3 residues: CASSPPVPRSGNTIYF. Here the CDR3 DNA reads TGTGCCAGCTCACCACCGGTTCCGCGCTCTGGAAACACCATATATTTT.